Following are 12 T cell receptor beta chains from one sample sequenced in a study of blood T cell repertoires in COVID-19 (dated by TCRdb to 2018 to 2021). The library was made by the immunoSEQ multiplex PCR assay. TCRdb retrieved this table from immuneACCESS and kept in-frame rearrangements only. Not all clones are present; in checked studies, unresolved V genes account for under half, and no reason is known for the remainder. This sample comprises 200,000 to 250,000 clones, over 75% of them detected only once. The ten largest clones represent 3.7% of the sample. Sequenced material: PBMCs or T cells enriched from blood (not recorded which). All receptors come from a woman between 25 and 40 years old who had been exposed to COVID-19.

V is TRBV27 and J is TRBJ2-5; 10 nucleotides align to TRBD2. This CDR3 comprises 14 residues. The germline V gene has CDR1 MNHEY and CDR2 SMNVEV (reference sequence). Trimming at V came to 6 bases and at J to 4 bases, leaving 5 bases not matched to a gene. This CDR3 is CASRVAGGRETQYF. CDR3 nucleotides: TGTGCCAGCAGGGTAGCGGGAGGTAGAGAGACCCAGTACTTC.

This rearrangement joins TRBV6-1 to TRBJ2-1, with TRBD2 matching 13 bases. Germline values: CDR1 MNHNS, CDR2 SASEGT. Losses at the gene ends were 3 bases for V and 8 bases for J; bases not matched to a gene: 4. CDR3 length: 15 amino acids. DNA for the CDR3: TGTGCCAGCAGTGAGACTAGCGGGAGGAACTATGAGCAGTTCTTC. It yields the protein CASSETSGRNYEQFF.

V gene TRBV15 combines with J gene TRBJ1-1, with no clear D. Germline V gives CDR1 LNHNV, CDR2 YYDKDF (reference sequence). Trimming shortened V by 2 bases and J by 4 bases, and 11 bases separated the two germline ends. There are 14 residues in the CDR3. The CDR3 DNA reads TGTGCCACCAGCAGATTTAGAGGGTCCACTGAAGCTTTCTTT. Protein product: CATSRFRGSTEAFF. The full variable domain, with the rest looked up from reference TRBV15 and TRBJ1-1, is DAMVIQNPRYQVTQFGKPVTLSCSQTLNHNVMYWYQQKSSQAPKLLFHYYDKDFNNEADTPDNFQSRRPNTSFCFLDIRSPGLGDTAMYLCATSRFRGSTEAFFGQGTRLTVV.

The chain joins TRBV11-2 to TRBJ2-7; TRBD1 agrees at 9 bases. The CDR3 consists of 14 residues. Germline trimming cut 5 bases from V and 6 bases from J; bases unmatched to any gene: 8. Germline loops: CDR1 SGHAT, CDR2 FQNNGV. CDR3 loop: CASSLTGGVGEQYF. In DNA form, the CDR3 reads TGTGCCAGCAGCCTAACAGGGGGCGTGGGCGAGCAGTACTTC. Combining the CDR3 with reference TRBV11-2 and TRBJ2-7 gives the whole variable domain EAGVAQSPRYKIIEKRQSVAFWCNPISGHATLYWYQQILGQGPKLLIQFQNNGVVDDSQLPKDRFSAERLKGVDSTLKIQPAKLEDSAVYLCASSLTGGVGEQYFGPGTRLTVT.

The rearrangement joins TRBV6-5 to TRBJ1-2; perhaps TRBD1 as D (6 bases). The CDR3 is 13 residues long. V lost 4 bases and J lost 8, with 14 bases in between. Looked up from germline, CDR1 is MNHEY and CDR2 is SVGAGI. CDR3 sequence reads: CASSFQGKGGYTF. In nucleotides, the CDR3 is TGTGCCAGCAGTTTCCAGGGGAAGGGCGGCTACACCTTC.

V and J are TRBV30 and TRBJ2-3, with TRBD2 matching 8 bases. Germline V gene lookup returns CDR1 GTSNPN and CDR2 SVGIG (reference sequence). V lost 2 bases and J lost 2; bases outside the gene matches: 6. The CDR3 sequence is 15 residues long. This CDR3 is CAWSSGRATTDTQYF. The CDR3 bases are TGTGCCTGGAGTTCCGGGAGGGCCACCACAGATACGCAGTATTTT.

The V and J genes are TRBV27 and TRBJ2-1; 15 bases align to TRBD2. The CDR3 loop spans 15 amino acids. V was clipped by 2 bases and J by 7 bases; unmatched bases: 0. Per germline, CDR1 MNHEY and CDR2 SMNVEV (reference sequence). CDR3 protein: CASSLGTSGRNEQFF. The CDR3 nucleotides are TGTGCCAGCAGTTTAGGGACTAGCGGGAGGAATGAGCAGTTCTTC.

The chain recombines TRBV18 with TRBJ1-5; the D gene is possibly TRBD1 (6 bases). Trimming shortened V by 3 bases and J by 5 bases, and 11 bases separated the two germline ends. This CDR3 region has 14 residues. Germline CDR1 is KGHSH and CDR2 is LQKENI. The CDR3 loop is CASSPDSEDQPQHF. The CDR3 coding sequence is TGTGCCAGCTCACCGGACAGCGAAGATCAGCCCCAGCATTTT. Using reference TRBV18 and TRBJ1-5 for the parts outside the CDR3, the full variable domain is NAGVMQNPRHLVRRRGQEARLRCSPMKGHSHVYWYRQLPEEGLKFMVYLQKENIIDESGMPKERFSAEFPKEGPSILRIQQVVRGDSAAYFCASSPDSEDQPQHFGDGTRLSIL.

The V and J genes are TRBV29-1 and TRBJ1-5, with a possible D match to TRBD1 (6 bases). In germline, CDR1 is SQVTM, CDR2 ANQGSEA. The CDR3 is made up of 12 amino acids. Trimming removed 6 bases from V and 9 bases from J, with 15 bases in between. The CDR3 DNA is TGCAGCGTACGACAGGTTCCTGGGCCCCAGCATTTT. Its translation: CSVRQVPGPQHF. The full variable domain, completed using reference TRBV29-1 and TRBJ1-5, is SAVISQKPSRDICQRGTSLTIQCQVDSQVTMMFWYRQQPGQSLTLIATANQGSEATYESGFVIDKFPISRPNLTFSTLTVSNMSPEDSSIYLCSVRQVPGPQHFGDGTRLSIL.

The chain links TRBV6-1 to TRBJ2-2, with D possibly being TRBD1 (5 bases). Trimming stripped 2 bases from V and 7 bases from J, with 17 bases between. The CDR3 consists of 16 residues. Germline V gives CDR1 MNHNS, CDR2 SASEGT. CDR3: CASSEWVVQGVGELFF. DNA of the CDR3: TGTGCCAGCAGTGAATGGGTGGTTCAGGGTGTCGGGGAGCTGTTTTTT.

This chain links TRBV4-1 with TRBJ2-7, with D possibly TRBD2 on 6 matching bases. Per the germline V gene, CDR1 is MGHRA and CDR2 is YSYEKL. This CDR3 has 15 amino acids. V lost 2 bases and J 4 bases, leaving 15 bases between the germline ends. As DNA, the CDR3 is TGCGCCAGCAGCCAACCAAGGCGGGGCCGTTACGAGCAGTACTTC. This encodes CASSQPRRGRYEQYF.

V and J are TRBV3-1 (or the pseudogene TRBV3-2) and TRBJ2-7, with TRBD1 identical over 10 bases. Germline V gene data show CDR1 as LGHDT and CDR2 as YNNKEL (reference sequence). The length of the CDR3 is 14 residues. J lost 6 bases, V lost 5 bases, and 7 bases had no gene match. CDR3 in DNA: TGTGCCAGCAGCGACGGGACAGGGGCCCTCGAGCAGTACTTC. Protein: CASSDGTGALEQYF.